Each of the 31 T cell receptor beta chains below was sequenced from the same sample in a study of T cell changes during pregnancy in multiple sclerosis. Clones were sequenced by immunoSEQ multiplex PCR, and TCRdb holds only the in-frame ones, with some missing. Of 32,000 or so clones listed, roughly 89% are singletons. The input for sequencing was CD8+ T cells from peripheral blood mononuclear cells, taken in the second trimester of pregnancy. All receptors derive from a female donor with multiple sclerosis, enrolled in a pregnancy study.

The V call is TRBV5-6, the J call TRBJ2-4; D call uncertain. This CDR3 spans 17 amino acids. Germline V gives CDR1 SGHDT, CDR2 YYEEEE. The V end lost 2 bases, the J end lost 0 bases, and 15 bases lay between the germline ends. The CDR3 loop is CASSLLVSALAKNIQYF. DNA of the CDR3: TGTGCCAGCAGCTTATTAGTCTCTGCTCTAGCCAAAAACATTCAGTACTTC.

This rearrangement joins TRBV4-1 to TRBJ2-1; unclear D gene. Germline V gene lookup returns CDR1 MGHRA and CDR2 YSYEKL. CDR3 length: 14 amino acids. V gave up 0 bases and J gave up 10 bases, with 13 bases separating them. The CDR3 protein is CASSQDRSRGEQFF. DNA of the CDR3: TGCGCCAGCAGCCAAGATCGAAGTCGCGGCGAGCAGTTCTTC.

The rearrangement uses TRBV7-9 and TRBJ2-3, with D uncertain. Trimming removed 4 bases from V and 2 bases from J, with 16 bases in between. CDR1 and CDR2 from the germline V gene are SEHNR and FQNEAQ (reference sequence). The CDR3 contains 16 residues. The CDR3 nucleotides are TGTGCCAGCAGCTGGCCGGCTAGGCCTTCCACAGATACGCAGTATTTT. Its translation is CASSWPARPSTDTQYF.

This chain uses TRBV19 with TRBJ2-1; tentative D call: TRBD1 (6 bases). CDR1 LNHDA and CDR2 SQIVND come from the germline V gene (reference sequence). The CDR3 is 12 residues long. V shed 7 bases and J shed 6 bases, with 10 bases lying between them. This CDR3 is CASNRASNEQFF. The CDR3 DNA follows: TGTGCCAGTAACAGGGCAAGCAATGAGCAGTTCTTC. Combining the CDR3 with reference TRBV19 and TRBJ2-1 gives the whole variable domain DGGITQSPKYLFRKEGQNVTLSCEQNLNHDAMYWYRQDPGQGLRLIYYSQIVNDFQKGDIAEGYSVSREKKESFPLTVTSAQKNPTAFYLCASNRASNEQFFGPGTRLTVL.

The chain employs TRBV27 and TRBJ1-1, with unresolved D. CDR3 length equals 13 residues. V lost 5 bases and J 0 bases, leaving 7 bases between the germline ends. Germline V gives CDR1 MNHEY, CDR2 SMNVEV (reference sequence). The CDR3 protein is CASSTGMNTEAFF. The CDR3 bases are TGTGCCAGCAGTACGGGGATGAACACTGAAGCTTTCTTT.

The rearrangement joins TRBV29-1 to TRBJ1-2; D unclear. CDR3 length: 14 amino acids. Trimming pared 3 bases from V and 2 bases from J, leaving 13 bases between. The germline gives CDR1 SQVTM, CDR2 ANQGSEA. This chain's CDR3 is CSVDAQQVNYGYTF. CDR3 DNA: TGCAGCGTTGACGCACAGCAAGTCAACTATGGCTACACCTTC.

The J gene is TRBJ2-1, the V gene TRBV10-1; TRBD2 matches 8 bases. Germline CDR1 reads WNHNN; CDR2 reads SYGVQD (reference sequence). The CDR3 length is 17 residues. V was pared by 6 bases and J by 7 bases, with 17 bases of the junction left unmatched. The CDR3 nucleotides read TGCGCCAGCAGCGGACCGCGGGGAGCGGGAGCTAAAAATGAGCAGTTCTTC. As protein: CASSGPRGAGAKNEQFF.

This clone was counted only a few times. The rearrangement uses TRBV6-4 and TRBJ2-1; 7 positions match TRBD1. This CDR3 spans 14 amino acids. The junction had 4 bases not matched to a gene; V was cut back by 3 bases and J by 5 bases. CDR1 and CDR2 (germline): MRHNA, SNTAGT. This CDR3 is CASSEGQSHNEQFF. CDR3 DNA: TGTGCCAGCAGTGAGGGACAGAGTCACAATGAGCAGTTCTTC.

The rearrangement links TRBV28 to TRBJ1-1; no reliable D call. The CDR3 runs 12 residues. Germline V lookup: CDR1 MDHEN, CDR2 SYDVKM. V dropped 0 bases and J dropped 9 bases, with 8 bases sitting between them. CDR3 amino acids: CASSLWGRKAFF. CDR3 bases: TGTGCCAGCAGTTTATGGGGCAGAAAAGCTTTCTTT.

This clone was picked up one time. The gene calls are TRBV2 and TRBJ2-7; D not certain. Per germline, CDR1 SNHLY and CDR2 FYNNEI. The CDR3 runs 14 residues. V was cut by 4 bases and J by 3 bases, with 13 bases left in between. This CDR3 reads CASSGAGTFYEQYF. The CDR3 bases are TGTGCCAGCAGTGGGGCAGGAACTTTCTACGAGCAGTACTTC.

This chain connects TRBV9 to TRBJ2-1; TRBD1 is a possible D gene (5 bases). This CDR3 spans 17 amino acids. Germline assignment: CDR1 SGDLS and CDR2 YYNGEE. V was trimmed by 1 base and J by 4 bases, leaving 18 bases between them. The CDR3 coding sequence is TGTGCCAGCAGCGTAACCCGACAGCTTACATTGTACAATGAGCAGTTCTTC. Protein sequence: CASSVTRQLTLYNEQFF.

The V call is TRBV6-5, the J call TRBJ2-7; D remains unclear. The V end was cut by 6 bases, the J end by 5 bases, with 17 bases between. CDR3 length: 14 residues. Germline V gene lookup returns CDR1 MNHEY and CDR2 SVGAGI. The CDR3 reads CASSRISQANEQYF. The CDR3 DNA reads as TGTGCCAGCAGCCGCATCAGTCAAGCGAACGAGCAGTACTTC.

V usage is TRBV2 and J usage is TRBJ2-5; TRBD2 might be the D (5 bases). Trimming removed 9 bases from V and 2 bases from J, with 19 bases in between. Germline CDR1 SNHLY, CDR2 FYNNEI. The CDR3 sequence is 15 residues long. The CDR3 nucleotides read TGTGCCAGTGGCGGGTGGATAGGAACGCAAGAGACCCAGTACTTC. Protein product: CASGGWIGTQETQYF.

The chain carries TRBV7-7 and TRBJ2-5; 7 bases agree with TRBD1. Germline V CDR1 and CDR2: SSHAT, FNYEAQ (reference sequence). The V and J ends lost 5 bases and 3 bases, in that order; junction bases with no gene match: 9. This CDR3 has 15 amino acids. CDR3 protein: CASSATQGLKETQYF. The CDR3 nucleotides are TGTGCCAGCAGCGCCACACAGGGGCTAAAAGAGACCCAGTACTTC.

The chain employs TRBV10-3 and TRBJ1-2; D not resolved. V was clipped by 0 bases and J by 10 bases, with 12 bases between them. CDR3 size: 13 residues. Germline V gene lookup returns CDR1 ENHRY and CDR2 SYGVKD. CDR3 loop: CAISESIGSYYTF. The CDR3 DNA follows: TGTGCCATCAGTGAGTCCATTGGCAGTTACTACACCTTC.

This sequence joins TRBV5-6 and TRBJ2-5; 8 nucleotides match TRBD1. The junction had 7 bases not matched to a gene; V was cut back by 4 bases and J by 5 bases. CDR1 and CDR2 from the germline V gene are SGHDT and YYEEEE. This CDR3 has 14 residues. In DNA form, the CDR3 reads TGTGCCAGCAGCGGCAGGACAGGGAAGGAGACCCAGTACTTC. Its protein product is CASSGRTGKETQYF. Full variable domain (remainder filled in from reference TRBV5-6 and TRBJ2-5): DAGVTQSPTHLIKTRGQQVTLRCSPKSGHDTVSWYQQALGQGPQFIFQYYEEEERQRGNFPDRFSGHQFPNYSSELNVNALLLGDSALYLCASSGRTGKETQYFGPGTRLLVL.

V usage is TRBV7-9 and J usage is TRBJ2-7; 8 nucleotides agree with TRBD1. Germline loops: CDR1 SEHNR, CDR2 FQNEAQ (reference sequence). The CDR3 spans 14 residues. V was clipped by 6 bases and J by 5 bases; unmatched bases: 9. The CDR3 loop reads CASRPSDRADEQYF. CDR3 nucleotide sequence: TGTGCCAGCAGGCCCTCGGACAGGGCCGACGAGCAGTACTTC.

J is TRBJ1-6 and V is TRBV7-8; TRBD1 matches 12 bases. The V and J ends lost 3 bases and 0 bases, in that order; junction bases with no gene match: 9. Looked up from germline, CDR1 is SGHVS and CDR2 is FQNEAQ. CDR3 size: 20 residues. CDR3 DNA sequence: TGTGCCAGCAGCTTCAAACCGGGACAGGGGGCGAGCTCCTATAATTCACCCCTCCACTTT. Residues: CASSFKPGQGASSYNSPLHF.

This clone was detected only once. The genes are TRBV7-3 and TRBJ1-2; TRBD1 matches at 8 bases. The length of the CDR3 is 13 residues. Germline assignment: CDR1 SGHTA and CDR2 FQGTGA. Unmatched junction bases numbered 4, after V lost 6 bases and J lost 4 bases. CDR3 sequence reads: CASREGTGYGYTF. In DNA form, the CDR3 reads TGTGCCAGCAGGGAAGGGACAGGCTATGGCTACACCTTC.

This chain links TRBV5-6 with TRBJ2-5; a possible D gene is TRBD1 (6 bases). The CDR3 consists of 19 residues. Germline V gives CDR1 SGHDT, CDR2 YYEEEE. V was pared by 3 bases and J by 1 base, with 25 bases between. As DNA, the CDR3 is TGTGCCAGCAGCTCGCCCTTGGTGGACAGTATGTCCCCCCAAGAGACCCAGTACTTC. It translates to CASSSPLVDSMSPQETQYF.

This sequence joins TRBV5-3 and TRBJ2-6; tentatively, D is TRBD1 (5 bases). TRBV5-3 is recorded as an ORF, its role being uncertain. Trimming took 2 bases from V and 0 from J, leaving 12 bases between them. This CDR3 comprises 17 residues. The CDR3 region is CARSFRDSLSGANVLTF. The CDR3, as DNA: TGTGCCAGAAGCTTCAGGGATTCTCTCTCTGGGGCCAACGTCCTGACTTTC.

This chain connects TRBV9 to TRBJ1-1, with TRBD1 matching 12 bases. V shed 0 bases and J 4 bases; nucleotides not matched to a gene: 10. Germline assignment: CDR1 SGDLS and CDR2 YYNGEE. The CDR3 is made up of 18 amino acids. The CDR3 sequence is CASSVEGTGGVLTTEAFF. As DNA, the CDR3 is TGTGCCAGCAGCGTAGAAGGGACAGGGGGCGTCCTGACCACTGAAGCTTTCTTT.

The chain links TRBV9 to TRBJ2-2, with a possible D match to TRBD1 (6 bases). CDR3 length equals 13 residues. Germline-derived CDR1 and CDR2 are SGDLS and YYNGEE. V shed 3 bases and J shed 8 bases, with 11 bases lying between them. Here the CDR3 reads CASSGGQKGELFF. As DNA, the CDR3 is TGTGCCAGCAGCGGGGGACAAAAGGGGGAGCTGTTTTTT.

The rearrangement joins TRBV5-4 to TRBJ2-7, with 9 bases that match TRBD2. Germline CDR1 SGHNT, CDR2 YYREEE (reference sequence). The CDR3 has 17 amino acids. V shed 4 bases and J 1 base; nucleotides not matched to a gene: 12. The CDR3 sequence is CASSPSRTSARSYEQYF. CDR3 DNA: TGTGCCAGCAGCCCATCGCGGACTAGCGCTAGATCCTACGAGCAGTACTTC.

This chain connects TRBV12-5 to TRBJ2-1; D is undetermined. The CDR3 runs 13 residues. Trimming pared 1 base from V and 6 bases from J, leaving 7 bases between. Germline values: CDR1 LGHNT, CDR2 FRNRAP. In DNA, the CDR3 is TGTGCTAGTGGTTTGGGGCCCCCCAATGAGCAGTTCTTC. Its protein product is CASGLGPPNEQFF.

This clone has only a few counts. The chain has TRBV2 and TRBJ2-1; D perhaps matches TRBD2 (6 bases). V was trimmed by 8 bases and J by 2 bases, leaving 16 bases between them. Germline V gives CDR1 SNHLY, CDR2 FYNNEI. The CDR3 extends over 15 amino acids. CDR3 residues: CASVEGRSPYNEQFF. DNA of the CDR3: TGTGCCAGCGTGGAGGGACGTAGCCCCTACAATGAGCAGTTCTTC. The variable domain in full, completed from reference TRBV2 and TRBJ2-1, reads EPEVTQTPSHQVTQMGQEVILRCVPISNHLYFYWYRQILGQKVEFLVSFYNNEISEKSEIFDDQFSVERPDGSNFTLKIRSTKLEDSAMYFCASVEGRSPYNEQFFGPGTRLTVL.

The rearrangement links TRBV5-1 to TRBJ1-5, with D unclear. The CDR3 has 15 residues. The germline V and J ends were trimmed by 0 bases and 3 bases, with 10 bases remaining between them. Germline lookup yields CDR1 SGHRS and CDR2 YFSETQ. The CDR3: CASSLGSTSNQPQHF. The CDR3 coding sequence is TGCGCCAGCAGCTTGGGTTCCACATCCAATCAGCCCCAGCATTTT.

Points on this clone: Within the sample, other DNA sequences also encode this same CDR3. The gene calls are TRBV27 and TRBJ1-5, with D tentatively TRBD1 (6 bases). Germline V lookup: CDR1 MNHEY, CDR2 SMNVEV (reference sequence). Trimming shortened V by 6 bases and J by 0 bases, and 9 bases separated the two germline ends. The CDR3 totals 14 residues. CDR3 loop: CASSHRDSNQPQHF. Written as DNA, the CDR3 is TGTGCCAGCAGCCACAGGGATAGCAATCAGCCCCAGCATTTT.

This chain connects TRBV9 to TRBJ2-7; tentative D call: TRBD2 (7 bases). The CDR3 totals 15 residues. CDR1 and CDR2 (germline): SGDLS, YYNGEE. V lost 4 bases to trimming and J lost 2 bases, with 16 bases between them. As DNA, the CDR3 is TGTGCCAGCAGCCCAGACGTAGGGGGGGCCTACGAGCAGTACTTC. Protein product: CASSPDVGGAYEQYF.

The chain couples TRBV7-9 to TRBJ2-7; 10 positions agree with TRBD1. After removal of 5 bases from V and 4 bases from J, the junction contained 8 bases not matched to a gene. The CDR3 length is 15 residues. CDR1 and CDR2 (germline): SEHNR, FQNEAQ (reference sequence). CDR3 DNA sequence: TGTGCCAGCAGCCCCGCCCGGACAGGGGGATACGAGCAGTACTTC. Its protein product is CASSPARTGGYEQYF. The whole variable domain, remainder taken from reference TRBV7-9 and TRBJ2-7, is DTGVSQNPRHKITKRGQNVTFRCDPISEHNRLYWYRQTLGQGPEFLTYFQNEAQLEKSRLLSDRFSAERPKGSFSTLEIQRTEQGDSAMYLCASSPARTGGYEQYFGPGTRLTVT.

CDR3 in amino acids: CASSLSGNEQFF. The DNA for the CDR3 is TGTGCCAGCAGCCTAAGCGGCAATGAGCAGTTCTTC. The chain employs TRBV27 and TRBJ2-1; D perhaps matches TRBD2 (5 bases). The CDR3 extends over 12 amino acids. CDR1 is MNHEY and CDR2 is SMNVEV in the germline V gene (reference sequence). Trimming pared 6 bases from V and 6 bases from J, leaving 9 bases between.